This T cell receptor (beta chain) was captured by sequencing in a study of CD8 T cells in Susac syndrome. cDNA came from around 0.5 to 1 ug RNA primed by random hexamers. It was immunoSEQ multiplex PCR that amplified TCR beta CDR3 across 54 Vbeta and 13 Jbeta. TCRdb used MiXCR to reprocess the immunoSEQ multiplex PCR reads, holding one entry per CDR3 protein. The table lists around 230,000 distinct CDR3 sequences, 95% of them singletons. Sequencing of TCR beta drew on CD8+ and CD4+ T cells from blood. The multiple sclerosis control group was made up of treatment-naive patients with stable or active relapsing-remitting disease. The TCR originated in a human donor with multiple sclerosis. Sequencing was carried out using CD4+ T cells from PBMCs.

CDR3 sequence (DNA): TGTGCCTGGGACGGGACAGATACTGAAGCTTTCTTT. This gives the protein CAWDGTDTEAFF. The genes are TRBV30 and TRBJ1-1; 7 bases line up with TRBD1. The CDR3 covers 12 residues. V was pared by 5 bases and J by 5 bases, with 5 bases of the junction left unmatched. The germline V gene has CDR1 GTSNPN and CDR2 SVGIG (reference sequence). The full variable domain, rest sourced from reference TRBV30 and TRBJ1-1, is SQTIHQWPATLVQPVGSPLSLECTVEGTSNPNLYWYRQAAGRGLQLLFYSVGIGQISSEVPQNLSASRPQDRQFILSSKKLLLSDSGFYLCAWDGTDTEAFFGQGTRLTVV.